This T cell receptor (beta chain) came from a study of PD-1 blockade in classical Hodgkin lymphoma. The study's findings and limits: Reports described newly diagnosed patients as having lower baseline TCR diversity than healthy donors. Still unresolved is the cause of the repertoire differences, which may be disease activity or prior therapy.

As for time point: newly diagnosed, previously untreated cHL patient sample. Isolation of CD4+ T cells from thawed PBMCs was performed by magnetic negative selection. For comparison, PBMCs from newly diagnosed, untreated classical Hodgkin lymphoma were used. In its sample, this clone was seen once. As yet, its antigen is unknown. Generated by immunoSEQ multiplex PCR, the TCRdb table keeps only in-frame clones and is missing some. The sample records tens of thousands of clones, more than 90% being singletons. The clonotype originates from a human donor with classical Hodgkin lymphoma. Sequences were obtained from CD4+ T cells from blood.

The CDR3 nucleotides are TGTGCCAGCAGTAGGACAGGGTTCGAGCAGTACTTC. This gives the protein CASSRTGFEQYF. The chain recombines TRBV28 with TRBJ2-7; 8 bases agree with TRBD1. This CDR3 has 12 amino acids. From germline, CDR1 is MDHEN and CDR2 SYDVKM. V trimming: 5 bases; J trimming: 6 bases; junction bases outside the gene matches: 3. Filled out from reference TRBV28 and TRBJ2-7, the complete variable domain reads DVKVTQSSRYLVKRTGEKVFLECVQDMDHENMFWYRQDPGLGLRLIYFSYDVKMKEKGDIPEGYSVSREKKERFSLILESASTNQTSMYLCASSRTGFEQYFGPGTRLTVT.